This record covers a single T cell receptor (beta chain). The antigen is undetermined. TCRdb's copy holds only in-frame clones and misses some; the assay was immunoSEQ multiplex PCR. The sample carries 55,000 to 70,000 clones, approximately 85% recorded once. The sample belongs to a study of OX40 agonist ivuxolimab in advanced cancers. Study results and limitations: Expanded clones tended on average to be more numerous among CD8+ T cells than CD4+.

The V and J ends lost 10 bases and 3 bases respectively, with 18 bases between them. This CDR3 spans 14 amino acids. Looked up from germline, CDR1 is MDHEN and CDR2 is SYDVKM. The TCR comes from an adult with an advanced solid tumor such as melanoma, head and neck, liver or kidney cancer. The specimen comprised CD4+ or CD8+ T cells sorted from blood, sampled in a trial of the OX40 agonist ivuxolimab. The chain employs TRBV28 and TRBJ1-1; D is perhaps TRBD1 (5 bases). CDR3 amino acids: CATCEGLGDTEAFF. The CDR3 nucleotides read TGTGCCACTTGCGAGGGTCTGGGGGACACTGAAGCTTTCTTT.